These 9 T cell receptor beta chains originate from one sample sequenced in a study of prognosis after radiotherapy for stage I lung cancer. Genomic DNA provided the template from which TCR beta CDR3 was amplified by two-round multiplex PCR. Used in first-round PCR were primers specific to each TRBV and TRBJ gene. Each CDR3 protein is one row after TCRdb ran MiXCR on the multiplex PCR reads. The data contain 15,000 to 20,000 distinct CDR3 sequences, about 40% of them seen just once; the ten biggest clones take up 35% to 50%. The input for sequencing was PBMCs, taken before or after stereotactic body radiation therapy (not recorded which). The receptors stem from a donor over 45 with non-small cell lung cancer.

This clonotype occurred a few times. Given a much more abundant clone one base away, this may be a read error. The V and J genes are TRBV2 and TRBJ1-5, with D perhaps matching TRBD1 (5 bases). The CDR3 consists of 14 residues. In germline, CDR1 is SNHLY, CDR2 FYNNEI. DNA of the CDR3: TGTGCCAGCAGTGAAGAAAGGGGCGGGCAGCTCCAGCATTTT. It encodes CASSEERGGQLQHF.

The J gene is TRBJ2-3, the V gene TRBV19, with no clear D. Germline assignment: CDR1 LNHDA and CDR2 SQIVND (reference sequence). The CDR3 contains 14 residues. The V gene lost 3 bases and the J gene lost 4 bases, with 11 bases spanning the gap. DNA of the CDR3: TGTGCCAGTAGTATGCAGTATGTAGCAGATACGCAGTATTTT. It is translated as CASSMQYVADTQYF.

As for this clonotype: The junction departs from germline at one end; a sequencing error may be responsible. CDR3: CAGSLYPPRGQFF. For the CDR3, the DNA is TGTGCCGGCAGCTTATATCCCCCGAGGGGGCAGTTCTTC. This chain uses TRBV11-2 with TRBJ2-1, with D perhaps matching TRBD1 or TRBD2 (5 bases each). This CDR3 contains 13 residues. Germline CDR1 SGHAT, CDR2 FQNNGV.

The chain has TRBV11-2 and TRBJ2-3; D gene ambiguous. Per germline, CDR1 SGHAT and CDR2 FQNNGV. The CDR3 is made up of 12 amino acids. V lost 2 bases and J lost 3, with 3 bases in between. The CDR3 sequence is CASSLKTDTQYF. As DNA, the CDR3 is TGTGCCAGCAGCTTAAAAACAGATACGCAGTATTTT.

In this sample, this clonotype turned up many times. Being one base from a much bigger clone, this may be a read error. J is TRBJ1-4 and V is TRBV5-1; possible D gene TRBD1, 5 bases. Trimming removed 0 bases at V and 8 bases at J, with 11 bases between. Germline loops: CDR1 SGHRS, CDR2 YFSETQ. The CDR3 sequence is 14 residues long. In nucleotides, the CDR3 is TGCGCCAGCAGCTTGGGGGCAGGGAACGAAAAACTGTTTTTT. Translated, it gives CASSLGAGNEKLFF.

Ten or more counts support this clonotype. The gene calls are TRBV19 and TRBJ1-6; D may be TRBD1 (6 bases). In germline, CDR1 is LNHDA, CDR2 SQIVND (reference sequence). V was shortened by 0 bases and J by 0 bases, with 30 bases between the two germline ends. The CDR3 sequence is 24 residues long. The CDR3 is CASSIDPRVGGRGVTISYNSPLHF. The CDR3 nucleotides are TGTGCCAGTAGTATAGATCCAAGGGTTGGGGGCAGGGGCGTTACTATCTCCTATAATTCACCCCTCCACTTT.

This clonotype came up many times. The V and J genes are TRBV5-6 and TRBJ1-1; 12 bases agree with TRBD1. The germline V gene has CDR1 SGHDT and CDR2 YYEEEE. J lost 6 bases, V lost 4 bases, and 13 bases had no gene match. CDR3 length: 17 residues. CDR3 amino acids: CASSQGTGGSLFAEAFF. The CDR3 region has the DNA TGTGCCAGCAGCCAGGGGACAGGGGGCTCGTTGTTCGCTGAAGCTTTCTTT.

This clonotype was seen ten or more times. The chain combines TRBV20-1 with TRBJ2-5, with D perhaps matching TRBD1 (5 bases). Trimming stripped 1 base from V and 2 bases from J, with 8 bases between. Germline CDR1 and CDR2: DFQATT and SNEGSKA (reference sequence). The CDR3 contains 13 residues. CDR3 sequence reads: CSARGGRQETQYF. The CDR3 coding sequence is TGCAGTGCTAGAGGGGGCAGGCAAGAGACCCAGTACTTC.

As to this clonotype: A much more abundant neighbour one base away suggests this may be a read error. V and J are TRBV6-9 and TRBJ2-6; D may be TRBD1 (6 bases). Germline V gene sequence: CDR1 MNHGY, CDR2 SVAAGI. The CDR3 sequence is 18 residues long. This chain's CDR3 is CANSYSAGAYSVANVLTF. As DNA, the CDR3 is TGTGCCAACAGTTACTCAGCAGGGGCCTATTCTGTGGCCAACGTCCTGACTTTC.